One T cell receptor beta chain is described in this entry. V lost 0 bases, J lost 0 bases, and 8 bases stayed unmatched. CDR3 length: 18 residues. Germline values: CDR1 LNHNV, CDR2 YYDKDF (reference sequence). This sample is drawn from a study of blood T cell repertoires in COVID-19. Whole-study context: The study drew acute and convalescent COVID-19 samples from the United States, Italy and Spain. PBMCs, B-cell-depleted T cells, or T cells were the source of the cDNA or gDNA that made up the material.

Original processing methods: Estimates of nucleated cell counts were drawn from the amplification of reference gene primers. Some clones are missing from TCRdb's copy, which holds only in-frame ones; the method was immunoSEQ multiplex PCR. V, J and clone size derive from that table, while D and trimming were established from the DNA sequence. The sample records fewer than 300,000 clones, about 85% being singletons. Enrolled during active infection, Seattle patients were then followed longitudinally. The receptor was isolated from a human donor with COVID-19, enrolled during active disease. The donor label of this sample is uncertain. The rearrangement links TRBV15 to TRBJ1-3, with 7 bases aligning to TRBD1. The source material was peripheral blood. The CDR3 is CATSRDPTGPHSGNTIYF. CDR3 in DNA: TGTGCCACCAGCAGAGACCCGACAGGGCCTCACTCTGGAAACACCATATATTTT.